Reported below is one T cell receptor beta chain. The entry originates in a study of blood T cell repertoires in COVID-19. Libraries were prepared by immunoSEQ multiplex PCR; TCRdb keeps only in-frame clonotypes and omits some of them. The data show around 430,000 clones, with about 91% seen just once and around 12% held by the top ten. The CDR3 consists of 15 residues. Germline CDR1 MDHEN, CDR2 SYDVKM. Trimming pared 4 bases from V and 0 bases from J, leaving 10 bases between. This clonotype was sampled from a woman between 50 and 59 years old with COVID-19, enrolled during active disease. The chain uses TRBV28 and TRBJ1-3, with D maybe TRBD1 (5 bases). Sequencing was performed on peripheral blood. As DNA, the CDR3 is TGTGCCAGCAGTTGGGACGGGAGCTCTGGAAACACCATATATTTT. Its protein product is CASSWDGSSGNTIYF. Combining the CDR3 with reference TRBV28 and TRBJ1-3 gives the whole variable domain DVKVTQSSRYLVKRTGEKVFLECVQDMDHENMFWYRQDPGLGLRLIYFSYDVKMKEKGDIPEGYSVSREKKERFSLILESASTNQTSMYLCASSWDGSSGNTIYFGEGSWLTVV.